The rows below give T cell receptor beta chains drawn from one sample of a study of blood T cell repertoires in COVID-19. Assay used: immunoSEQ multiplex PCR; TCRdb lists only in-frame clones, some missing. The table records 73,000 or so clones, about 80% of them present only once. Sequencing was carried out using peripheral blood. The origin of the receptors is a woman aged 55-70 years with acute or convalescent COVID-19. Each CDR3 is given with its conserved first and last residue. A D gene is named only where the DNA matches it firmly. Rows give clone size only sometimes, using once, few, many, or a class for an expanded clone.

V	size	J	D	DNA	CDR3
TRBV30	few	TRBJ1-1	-	TGTGCCTGGAGTGTTGGAGGGGTCGACACTGAAGCTTTCTTT	CAWSVGGVDTEAFF
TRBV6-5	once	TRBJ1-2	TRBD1	TGTGCCAGCAGTCGCTCCGGGACAGTAAACTATGGCTACACCTTC	CASSRSGTVNYGYTF
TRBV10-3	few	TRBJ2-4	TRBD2	TGTGCCTCATCCTCCCAGGGGCAGCGGGGGGTAGCCAAAAACATTCAGTACTTC	CASSSQGQRGVAKNIQYF
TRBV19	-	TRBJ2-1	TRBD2	TGTGCCAGTAGTTCTCGACTAGCGGGGGGGAATGAGTTCTTC	CASSSRLAGGNEFF
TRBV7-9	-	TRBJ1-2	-	TGTGCCAGCAGCCCGCGGGGTGGCGACTATGGCTACACCTTC	CASSPRGGDYGYTF
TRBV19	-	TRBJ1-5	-	TGTGCCAGTGCAGGACAGTTCAATCAGCCCCAGCATTTT	CASAGQFNQPQHF
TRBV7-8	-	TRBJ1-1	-	TGTGCCAGCAGCTTAGTTCAGGGGCGGGACACTGAAGCTTTCTTT	CASSLVQGRDTEAFF
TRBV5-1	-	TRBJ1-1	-	TGCGCCAGCAGCCCGCGAACTACGAACACTGAAGCTTTCTTT	CASSPRTTNTEAFF
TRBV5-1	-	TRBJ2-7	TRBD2	TGCGCCAGCAGCTTGCGTGTCGGAGCGGGGGAATCCTACGAGCAGTACTTC	CASSLRVGAGESYEQYF
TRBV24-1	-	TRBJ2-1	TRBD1	TGTGCCACCAGTGATATACCGGGACAGGGTTACAATGAGCAGTTCTTC	CATSDIPGQGYNEQFF
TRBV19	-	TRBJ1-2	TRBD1	TGTGCCAGTAGTATAGGACAGGGTTGGGGCTACACCTTC	CASSIGQGWGYTF
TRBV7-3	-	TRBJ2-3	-	TGTGCCAGCAGCTTATATGGGACACACACAGATACGCAGTATTTT	CASSLYGTHTDTQYF
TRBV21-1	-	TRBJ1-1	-	TGTGCCAGCAGCAAAGTTCCAGGGCTGAACACTGAAGCTTTCTTT	CASSKVPGLNTEAFF
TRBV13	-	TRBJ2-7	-	TGTGCCAGCAGCGCCAGACAGGAAAACTCCTACGAGCAGTACTTC	CASSARQENSYEQYF
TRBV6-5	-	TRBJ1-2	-	TGTGCCACCACGGCACAGCTTTACCGCTATGGCTACACCTTC	CATTAQLYRYGYTF
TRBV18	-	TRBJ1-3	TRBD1	TGTGCCAGCTCACCTGGGCAGGGGGCTGGAAACACCATATATTTT	CASSPGQGAGNTIYF
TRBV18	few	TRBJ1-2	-	TGTGCCAGCTCACCCTTGCCAGGCAGTGGCTACACCTTC	CASSPLPGSGYTF
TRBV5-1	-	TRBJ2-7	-	TGCGCCAGCAGCTTCTCGGGGGAGCAGTACTTC	CASSFSGEQYF
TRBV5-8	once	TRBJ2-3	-	TGTGCCAGCAGCCTGACGGACAGAATGACAGATACGCAGTATTTT	CASSLTDRMTDTQYF
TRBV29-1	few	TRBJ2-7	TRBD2	TGCAGCGTTAGCGGGGGAACAGAGCAGTACTTC	CSVSGGTEQYF
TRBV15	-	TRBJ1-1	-	TGTGCCACCAGCAGAGGAAATGAGGGCGCGAACACTGAAGCTTTCTTT	CATSRGNEGANTEAFF
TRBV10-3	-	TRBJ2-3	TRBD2	TGTGCCATCAGTGAGTCTTTGGCAGGGAGGGGTGCAGATACGCAGTATTTT	CAISESLAGRGADTQYF
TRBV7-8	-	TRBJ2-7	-	TGTGCCAGCAGCGCGGACTATCTTAGCGAGCAGTACTTC	CASSADYLSEQYF
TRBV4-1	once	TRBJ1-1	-	TGCGCCAGCAGCCAACCAGGGATCACTGAAGCTTTCTTT	CASSQPGITEAFF
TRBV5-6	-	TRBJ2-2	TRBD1	TGTGCCAGCAGCTTGTGGGACAGGGATACCGGGGAGCTGTTTTTT	CASSLWDRDTGELFF
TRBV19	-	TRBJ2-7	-	TGTGCCAGTAGCCAGGGCCGTTACGAGCAGTACTTC	CASSQGRYEQYF
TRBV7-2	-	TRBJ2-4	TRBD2	TGTGCCAGCAGACTAGCGGGGGCCATGGGATACATTCAGTACTTC	CASRLAGAMGYIQYF
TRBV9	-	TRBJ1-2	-	TGTGCCAGCAGCGCGGAGCCGGGGGGGCTACGGGACACCTTC	CASSAEPGGLRDTF
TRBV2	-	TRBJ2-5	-	TGTGCCAGCAGTCCCAATCCGGGACTGGAGACCCAAGAGACCCAGTACTTC	CASSPNPGLETQETQYF
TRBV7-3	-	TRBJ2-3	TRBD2	TGTGCCAGCAGCTTAACGTTCAGCGGGGGGACCTCTAGCACAGATACGCAGTATTTT	CASSLTFSGGTSSTDTQYF
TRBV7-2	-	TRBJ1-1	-	TGTGCCAGCAGCTTTGTCCTAAACACTGAAGCTTTCTTT	CASSFVLNTEAFF
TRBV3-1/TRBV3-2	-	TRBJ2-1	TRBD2	TGTGCCAGCAGCCCGGGACTAGTCTCCAATGAGCAGTTCTTC	CASSPGLVSNEQFF
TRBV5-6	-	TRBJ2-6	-	TGTGCCAGCAGCTTGTACCAGGGAGGTGGGGCCAACGTCCTGACTTTC	CASSLYQGGGANVLTF
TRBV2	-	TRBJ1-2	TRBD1	TGTGCCAGCCTTCGGACAGGGGGCTATGGCTACACCTTC	CASLRTGGYGYTF
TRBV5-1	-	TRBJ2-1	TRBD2	TGCGCCAGCAGCTTGGGGCGGGGGGGTTATAATGAGCAGTTCTTC	CASSLGRGGYNEQFF
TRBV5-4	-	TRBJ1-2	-	TGTGCCAGCAGCCCCTCACAGAATGACTATGGCTACACCTTC	CASSPSQNDYGYTF
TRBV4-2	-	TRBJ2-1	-	TGTGCCAGCAGCCAAGATGGCCGGGGAATAGATGAGCAGTTCTTC	CASSQDGRGIDEQFF
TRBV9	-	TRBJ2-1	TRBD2	TGTGCCAGCAGCCGACTAGCGGGGGTGAACAATGAGCAGTTCTTC	CASSRLAGVNNEQFF
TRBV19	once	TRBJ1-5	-	TGTGCCAGTAGTATCCTTTCTAACCCTAATCAGCCCCAGCATTTT	CASSILSNPNQPQHF
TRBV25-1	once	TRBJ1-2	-	TGTGCCATGAGGGCAGGGGTAAACTATGGCTACACCTTC	CAMRAGVNYGYTF
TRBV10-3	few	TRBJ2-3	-	TGTGCCATCGGTCTACCTCCATCAGATACGCAGTATTTT	CAIGLPPSDTQYF
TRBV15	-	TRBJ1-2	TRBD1	TGTGCCACCAGCAGAACTGAGACAGGGTCTTCAATCTATGGCTACACCTTC	CATSRTETGSSIYGYTF
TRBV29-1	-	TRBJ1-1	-	TGCAGCGGTAGACAGGAGGTAGCTTTCTTT	CSGRQEVAFF
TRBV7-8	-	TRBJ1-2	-	TGTGCCAGCAGCCCCCAGGCAGAAGTCGCGAGCTATGGCTACACCTTC	CASSPQAEVASYGYTF
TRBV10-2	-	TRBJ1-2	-	TGCGCCAGCAGTGAGTCACAGGTTTTTAACTATGGCTACACCTTC	CASSESQVFNYGYTF
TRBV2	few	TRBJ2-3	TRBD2	TGTGCCAGCAGTGATCGGGGGGGGACCACAGATACGCAGTATTTT	CASSDRGGTTDTQYF
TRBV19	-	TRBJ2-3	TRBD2	TGTGCCAGTAGTACTAGCGGGGGGGCCACAGATACGCAGTATTTT	CASSTSGGATDTQYF
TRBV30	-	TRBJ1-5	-	TGTGCCTGGAGTGTAGTGGGGGGTATTGGGCAGCCCCAGCATTTT	CAWSVVGGIGQPQHF
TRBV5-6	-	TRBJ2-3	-	TGTGCCAGCAGCTTGGACAGAAATACGCAGTATTTT	CASSLDRNTQYF
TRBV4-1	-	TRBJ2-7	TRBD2	TGCGCCAGCAGCACCGGGACTAGTCTTCCCGAGCAGTACTTC	CASSTGTSLPEQYF
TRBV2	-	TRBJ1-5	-	TGTGCCAGCACAGCGGATTTTGGCAATCAGCCCCAGCATTTT	CASTADFGNQPQHF